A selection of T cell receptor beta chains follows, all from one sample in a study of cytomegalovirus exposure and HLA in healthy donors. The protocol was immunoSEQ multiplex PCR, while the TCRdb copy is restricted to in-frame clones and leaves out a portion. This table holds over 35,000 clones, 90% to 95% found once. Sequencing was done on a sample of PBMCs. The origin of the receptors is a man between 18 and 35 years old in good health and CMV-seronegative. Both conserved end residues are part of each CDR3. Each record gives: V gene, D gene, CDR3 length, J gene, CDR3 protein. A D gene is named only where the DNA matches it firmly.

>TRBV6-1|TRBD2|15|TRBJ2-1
CASTQSSGGYNEQFF
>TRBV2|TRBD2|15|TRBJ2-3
CASSLTSGGTDTQYF
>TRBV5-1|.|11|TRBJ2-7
CASSLTGEQYF
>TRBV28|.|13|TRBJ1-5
CASSLEFRGPQHF
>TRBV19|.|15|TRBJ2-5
CASSIDSPGMETQYF
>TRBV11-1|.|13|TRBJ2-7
CASALPGSDEQYF
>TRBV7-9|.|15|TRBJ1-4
CASSLAGTENEKLFF
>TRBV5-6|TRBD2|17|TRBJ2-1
CASRDSSGRVFYNEQFF
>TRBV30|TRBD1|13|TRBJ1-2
CAGTGGSLYGYTF
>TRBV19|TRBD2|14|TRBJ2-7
CASSIVGGTYEQYF
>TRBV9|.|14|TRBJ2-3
CASSVSLAADTQYF
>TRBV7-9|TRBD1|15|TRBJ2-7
CASSLRGTGNYEQYF
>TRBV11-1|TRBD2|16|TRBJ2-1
CASSRTSGRANNEQFF
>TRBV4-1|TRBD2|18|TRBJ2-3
CASSPSASGRAGTDTQYF
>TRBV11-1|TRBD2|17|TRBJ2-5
CASSPSLRGGELETQYF
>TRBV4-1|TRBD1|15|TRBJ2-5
CASSQDSGTEETQYF
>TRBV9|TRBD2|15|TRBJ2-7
CASSSRLAGFYEQYF
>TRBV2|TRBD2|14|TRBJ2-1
CASSESSGGSEQFF
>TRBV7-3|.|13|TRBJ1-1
CASSLDIDTEAFF
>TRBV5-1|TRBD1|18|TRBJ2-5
CASSLLGQGARGQETQYF
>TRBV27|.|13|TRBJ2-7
CASSSSGTYEQYF
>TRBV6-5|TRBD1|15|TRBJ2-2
CASSYFQGVTGELFF
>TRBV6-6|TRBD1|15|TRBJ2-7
CASSYSDRASYEQYF
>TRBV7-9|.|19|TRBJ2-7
CASSLRGLTARSFSYEQYF
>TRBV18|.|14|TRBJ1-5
CASSQGTSDQPQHF
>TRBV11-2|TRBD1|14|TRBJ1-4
CASSRQGGFEKLFF
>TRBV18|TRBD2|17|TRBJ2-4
CASSPQTISGAKNIQYF
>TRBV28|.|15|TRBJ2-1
CACRAASESYNEQFF
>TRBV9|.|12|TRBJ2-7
CASSVVGGEQYF
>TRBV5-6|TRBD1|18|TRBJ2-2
CASTTSGQGLGYTGELFF
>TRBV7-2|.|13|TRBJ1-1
CASSSRPNTEAFF
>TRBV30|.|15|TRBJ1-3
CAWSVGISSGNTIYF
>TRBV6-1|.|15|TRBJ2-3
CASSEEGRDSDTQYF
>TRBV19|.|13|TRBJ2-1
CASSRVAVNEQFF
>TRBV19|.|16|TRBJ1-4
CASSNSLWAVNEKLFF
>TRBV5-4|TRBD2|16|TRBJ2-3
CASSRLAGPSTDTQYF